Listed here is a single TCR beta chain. Its antigen is still unknown. CDR1 MNHEY and CDR2 SMNVEV come from the germline V gene (reference sequence). The CDR3 length is 16 residues. V lost 5 bases and J lost 0; bases outside the gene matches: 9. Produced via immunoSEQ multiplex PCR; TCRdb's table is partial and in-frame only. The sample comprises 200,000 or so clones, just over 90% of which are singletons, and roughly 0.99% rests with the top ten. This sample was taken from a study of T cell responses to AZD1222 COVID-19 vaccine. Study-level information: Pooling covered second doses at about 4 or about 12 weeks.

Study-wide points: White British people made up most donors, females outnumbered males, and clonal diversity was possibly underestimated. Only a handful of people who got AZD1222 tested seropositive at baseline. CD4 TCRs associated with vaccination spanned spike, dominating at 160-218 and 743-854.

Sample: peripheral blood, taken on day 0 of AZD1222 vaccination. The TCR was taken from an adult in good health. The rearrangement uses TRBV27 and TRBJ2-7, with TRBD1 matching over 8 bases. The CDR3 DNA sequence: TGTGCCAGCAGTCAACGAGGACAGGGCTACTCCTACGAGCAGTACTTC. Its translation: CASSQRGQGYSYEQYF.